This note documents a single TCR beta chain sequence. The antigen is unknown. TCRdb itself ran the 5' RACE reads through MiXCR, one entry per CDR3 protein. The sample has hundreds of thousands of distinct CDR3 sequences; 20% to 30% are singletons. This sample is drawn from a study of CD8 T cells in ankylosing spondylitis. Study results and limitations: The study identified a TCR beta motif of under ten highly homologous variants that appeared characteristic of ankylosing spondylitis blood.

This CDR3 is 15 amino acids long. The V end was cut by 1 base, the J end by 5 bases, with 15 bases between. The sequencing sample was made of blood, either unsorted or a sorted T cell fraction (not recorded which). This clonotype originated in a male donor with ankylosing spondylitis. This rearrangement joins TRBV12-3 or TRBV12-4 to TRBJ2-7; maybe TRBD1 (6 bases). In DNA, the CDR3 is TGTGCCAGCAGTTTAGTCGGGGCAGGGGACAACGAGCAGTACTTC. Its translation: CASSLVGAGDNEQYF.